The T cell receptor (beta chain) described here comes from a study of Ad26.COV2.S vaccination and SARS-CoV-2 variants. Study context: Doses of Ad26.COV2.S were injected into muscle once or twice, 56 days apart. Broader study findings: Vaccine recipients and placebo recipients showed similar non-spike TCR breadth. It was reported that spike-specific CD8+ and CD4+ T cell responses were substantially broad after vaccination. It was vaccine recipients, not placebo recipients, who had the higher spike-specific TCR breadth.

About this clone itself: The antigen remains undetermined.

The V gene lost 1 base and the J gene lost 2 bases, with 12 bases spanning the gap. The CDR3 consists of 16 residues. CDR1 SGHTA and CDR2 FQGNSA come from the germline V gene. Treatment given: approximately 18 received Ad26.COV2.S at low or high dose, single or two shots; 5 received placebo; per-sample allocation not given. Samples analyzed were those drawn on day 63 after the first vaccine or placebo injection. Here immunoSEQ multiplex PCR was the method, and the copy in TCRdb shows in-frame clones only, minus some. Here the sample spans some 320,000 clones, around 84% being singletons. This rearrangement joins TRBV7-2 to TRBJ2-1; D possibly corresponds to TRBD2 (5 bases). The sequencing used peripheral blood, collected in a trial of Ad26.COV2.S vaccine versus placebo. The receptor comes from a person aged 18 to 65 who received the Ad26.COV2.S COVID-19 vaccine or a placebo. This CDR3 is CASSLVGVYTYNEQFF. The CDR3 DNA follows: TGTGCCAGCAGCTTAGTCGGGGTTTACACCTACAATGAGCAGTTCTTC.